A single sample gave rise to the 30 T cell receptor beta chains below, sequenced in a study of monozygotic twins with inflammatory bowel disease. After re-calling the 5' RACE reads, TCRdb lists one entry per CDR3 protein, DNA absent. The table for this sample gives 330,000 or so distinct CDR3 sequences. Sequenced: blood. The receptors come from a human donor with ulcerative colitis or Crohn's disease, or a healthy co-twin of an affected twin (not recorded which).

The chain links TRBV29-1 to TRBJ2-3; TCRdb gives TRBD1 as the D gene, but with no DNA this cannot be confirmed. Germline assignment: CDR1 SQVTM and CDR2 ANQGSEA. There are 18 residues in the CDR3. This CDR3 reads CSVGSFTGAPAGADTQYF.

This sequence joins TRBV7-2 and TRBJ2-1; there is no DNA to check the TCRdb D call of TRBD2. The CDR3 sequence is 19 residues long. Germline CDR1 reads SGHTA; CDR2 reads FQGNSA. The CDR3 spells CASSLAGTSGRGLVNEQFF.

The J gene is TRBJ1-1, the V gene TRBV29-1. Germline lookup yields CDR1 SQVTM and CDR2 ANQGSEA. CDR3 length: 14 amino acids. CDR3 in amino acids: CSVEDGFWDTEAFF.

The rearrangement joins TRBV5-1 to TRBJ2-7; without DNA, the TCRdb call of TRBD2 cannot be checked. The length of the CDR3 is 14 residues. The germline gives CDR1 SGHRS, CDR2 YFSETQ. The CDR3 is CASSFEGKVYEQYF.

This chain links TRBV3-1 with TRBJ2-3; TCRdb outputs TRBD2, but without DNA this stays unchecked. The CDR3 spans 16 residues. Looked up from germline, CDR1 is LGHDT and CDR2 is YNNKEL (reference sequence). The CDR3 loop is CASSQGAGSPTDTQYF.

This chain uses TRBV5-4 with TRBJ2-1; TCRdb names TRBD2, which stays unverified in the absence of DNA. CDR3 length equals 15 residues. Looked up from germline, CDR1 is SGHNT and CDR2 is YYREEE (reference sequence). The CDR3 protein is CASSLGSGINNEQFF.

The V gene is TRBV12-3 or TRBV12-4, the J gene TRBJ1-2. This CDR3 is 13 amino acids long. The CDR3 region is CASSFGSANGYTF.

The rearrangement links TRBV20-1 to TRBJ2-3. The CDR3 spans 12 residues. Germline V gene data show CDR1 as DFQATT and CDR2 as SNEGSKA (reference sequence). This chain's CDR3 is CSARRRTDTQYF.

This sequence joins TRBV18 and TRBJ2-7; as DNA is missing, the TRBD1 call by TCRdb cannot be tested. The CDR3 is 14 residues long. Germline CDR1 and CDR2: KGHSH and LQKENI. The chain's CDR3 is CASRRRQGSYEQYF.

J is TRBJ2-7 and V is TRBV11-2; without DNA, the TCRdb call of TRBD2 cannot be checked. The CDR3 is 15 amino acids. Germline CDR1 SGHAT, CDR2 FQNNGV. The CDR3: CASSYTSGGLYEQYF.

The chain is built from TRBV4-1 and TRBJ1-5. CDR1 MGHRA and CDR2 YSYEKL come from the germline V gene. CDR3 size: 17 residues. CDR3 protein: CASSRTLEDGYNQPQHF.

The V and J genes are TRBV3-1 and TRBJ2-2; absent DNA, TCRdb's TRBD1 call cannot be checked. CDR3 length: 16 amino acids. Germline CDR1 reads LGHDT; CDR2 reads YNNKEL (reference sequence). CDR3: CASSHGEQGFSGELFF.

The chain recombines TRBV4-2 with TRBJ1-3. The CDR3 length is 15 residues. Germline values: CDR1 LGHNA, CDR2 YNFKEQ. The CDR3 spells CASSQDGLSGNTIYF.

The chain employs TRBV7-2 and TRBJ2-3; the TRBD2 assignment by TCRdb is unverifiable without DNA. Germline V CDR1 and CDR2: SGHTA, FQGNSA. The CDR3 has 15 residues. The CDR3 is CASSLAAGALDTQYF.

The rearrangement uses TRBV24-1 and TRBJ2-5; TCRdb's D call of TRBD1 is untestable without DNA. Per germline, CDR1 KGHDR and CDR2 SFDVKD. The CDR3 totals 14 residues. CDR3: CATSDSWGEETQYF.

The chain recombines TRBV2 with TRBJ2-7; the TRBD1 assignment by TCRdb is unverifiable without DNA. The length of the CDR3 is 13 residues. Germline lookup yields CDR1 SNHLY and CDR2 FYNNEI. The CDR3 region is CASSATWGSAQYF.

This chain joins TRBV5-6 and TRBJ2-2; TCRdb names TRBD2, which stays unverified in the absence of DNA. CDR3 length equals 17 residues. The germline CDR1 and CDR2 sequences are SGHDT and YYEEEE. CDR3 sequence: CASSSGLAGRHTGELFF. The full variable domain, completed using reference TRBV5-6 and TRBJ2-2, is DAGVTQSPTHLIKTRGQQVTLRCSPKSGHDTVSWYQQALGQGPQFIFQYYEEEERQRGNFPDRFSGHQFPNYSSELNVNALLLGDSALYLCASSSGLAGRHTGELFFGEGSRLTVL.

The chain uses TRBV12-3 or TRBV12-4 and TRBJ2-1; TCRdb's D call, TRBD2, is unchecked because there is no DNA. The CDR3 has 14 residues. The CDR3 protein is CASSLGTSFDEQFF.

The genes are TRBV6-5 and TRBJ1-1. CDR3 length: 14 amino acids. Germline-derived CDR1 and CDR2 are MNHEY and SVGAGI. The CDR3 loop is CASSYHNRDTEALF.

The chain has TRBV12-3 or TRBV12-4 and TRBJ2-1; TCRdb's D call, TRBD1, is unchecked because there is no DNA. The CDR3 totals 15 residues. The CDR3 is CASSFGISSYNEQFF.

This chain connects TRBV7-9 to TRBJ2-6; TCRdb's D gene call, TRBD1, goes unchecked for lack of DNA. Germline V CDR1 and CDR2: SEHNR, FQNEAQ (reference sequence). The CDR3 spans 17 residues. CDR3 loop: CASSLEDFPSGANVLTF.

The genes are TRBV6-2 or TRBV6-3 and TRBJ1-5. Germline CDR1 reads MNHEY; CDR2 reads SVGEGT. This CDR3 spans 15 amino acids. The CDR3 is CASSYGGAGNQPQHF.

The CDR3 loop reads CASSPLANTYEQYF. The rearrangement links TRBV7-8 to TRBJ2-7; the D call from TCRdb, TRBD2, cannot be confirmed without DNA. Germline loops: CDR1 SGHVS, CDR2 FQNEAQ. CDR3 size: 14 residues.

This chain joins TRBV4-1 and TRBJ2-2; with no DNA, the TCRdb D assignment of TRBD2 cannot be verified. CDR1 and CDR2 (germline): MGHRA, YSYEKL. The CDR3 contains 18 residues. The CDR3 region is CASSPLGLAGGHTGELFF.

CDR3 region: CASSNAAGNQAEQYF. This chain connects TRBV7-2 to TRBJ2-7; the TCRdb D gene call, TRBD2, has no DNA to confirm it. CDR3 length: 15 amino acids. The V gene's germline CDR1 is SGHTA and CDR2 FQGNSA.

The rearrangement joins TRBV28 to TRBJ2-5; TCRdb proposes TRBD1, but this gene call is untestable without DNA. Germline CDR1 MDHEN, CDR2 SYDVKM. CDR3 length: 14 residues. Here the CDR3 reads CASSLSGFGETQYF.

V is TRBV7-2 and J is TRBJ2-7. Per germline, CDR1 SGHTA and CDR2 FQGNSA. The CDR3 covers 12 residues. CDR3 residues: CASSLNLGQEYF.

The chain carries TRBV5-5 and TRBJ2-7; the D gene TCRdb calls, TRBD1, cannot be checked with no DNA. Germline lookup yields CDR1 SGHKS and CDR2 YYEKEE (reference sequence). The CDR3 totals 15 residues. The CDR3 spells CASSLLRGQGSEQYF.

This sequence joins TRBV19 and TRBJ2-5. The CDR3 runs 14 residues. Germline CDR1 LNHDA, CDR2 SQIVND (reference sequence). CDR3 region: CASSSLFGEETQYF.

The rearrangement links TRBV27 to TRBJ1-2; absent DNA, TCRdb's TRBD1 call cannot be checked. This CDR3 region has 12 residues. Germline CDR1 reads MNHEY; CDR2 reads SMNVEV (reference sequence). Here the CDR3 reads CATRQGAYGYTF.